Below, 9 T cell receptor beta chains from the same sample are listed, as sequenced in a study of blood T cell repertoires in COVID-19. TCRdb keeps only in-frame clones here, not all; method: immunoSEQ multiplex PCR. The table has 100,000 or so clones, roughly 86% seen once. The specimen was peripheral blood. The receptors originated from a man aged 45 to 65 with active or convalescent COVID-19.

The CDR3 is CASSLATGNEQFF. CDR3 bases: TGTGCCAGCAGCTTAGCGACTGGCAATGAGCAGTTCTTC. The rearrangement links TRBV7-2 to TRBJ2-1; D uncertain. Looked up from germline, CDR1 is SGHTA and CDR2 is FQGNSA. The CDR3 totals 13 residues. The V end was cut by 0 bases, the J end by 6 bases, with 6 bases between.

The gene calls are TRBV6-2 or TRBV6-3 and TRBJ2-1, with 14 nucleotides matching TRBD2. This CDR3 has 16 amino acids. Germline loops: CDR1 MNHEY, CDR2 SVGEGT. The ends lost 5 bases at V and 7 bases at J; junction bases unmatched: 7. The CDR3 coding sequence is TGTGCCAGCAGTGACCGACTAGCGGGGGGGTCTAATGAGCAGTTCTTC. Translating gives CASSDRLAGGSNEQFF.

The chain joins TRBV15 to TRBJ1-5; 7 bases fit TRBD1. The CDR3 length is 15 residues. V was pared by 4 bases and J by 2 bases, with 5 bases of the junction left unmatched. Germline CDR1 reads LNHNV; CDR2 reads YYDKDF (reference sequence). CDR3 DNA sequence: TGTGCCACCAGCAACGGACAGGAGGGCAATCAGCCCCAGCATTTT. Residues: CATSNGQEGNQPQHF.

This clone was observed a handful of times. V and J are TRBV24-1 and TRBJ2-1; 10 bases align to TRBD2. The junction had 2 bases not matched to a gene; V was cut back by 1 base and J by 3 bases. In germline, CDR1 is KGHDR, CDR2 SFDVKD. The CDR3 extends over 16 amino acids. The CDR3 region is CATSDFSSGSYNEQFF. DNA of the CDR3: TGTGCCACCAGTGATTTTTCTAGCGGGAGCTACAATGAGCAGTTCTTC.

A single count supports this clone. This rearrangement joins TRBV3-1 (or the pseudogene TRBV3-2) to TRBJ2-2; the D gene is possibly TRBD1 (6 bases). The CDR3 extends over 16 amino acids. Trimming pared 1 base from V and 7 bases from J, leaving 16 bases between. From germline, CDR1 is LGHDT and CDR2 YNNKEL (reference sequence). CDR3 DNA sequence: TGTGCCAGCAGCCAAGGGGCAGGGGATAGGAGCGGGGAGCTGTTTTTT. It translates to CASSQGAGDRSGELFF.

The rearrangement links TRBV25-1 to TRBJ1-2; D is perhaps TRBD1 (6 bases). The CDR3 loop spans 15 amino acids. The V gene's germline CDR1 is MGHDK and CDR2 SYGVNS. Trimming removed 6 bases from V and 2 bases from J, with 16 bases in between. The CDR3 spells CASRQTGMGNYGYTF. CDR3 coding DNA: TGTGCCAGCAGACAAACAGGGATGGGAAACTATGGCTACACCTTC.

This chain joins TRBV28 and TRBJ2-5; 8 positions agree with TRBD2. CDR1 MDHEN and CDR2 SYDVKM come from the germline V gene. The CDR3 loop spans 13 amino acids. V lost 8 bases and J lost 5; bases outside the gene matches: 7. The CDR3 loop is CASHRGGTETQYF. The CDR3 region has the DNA TGTGCCAGCCACCGGGGGGGCACGGAGACCCAGTACTTC.

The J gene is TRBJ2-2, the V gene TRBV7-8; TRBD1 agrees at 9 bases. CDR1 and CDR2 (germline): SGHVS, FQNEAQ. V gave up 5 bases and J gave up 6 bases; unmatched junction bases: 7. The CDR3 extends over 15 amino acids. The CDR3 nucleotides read TGTGCCAGCAGCCCCGGACAGGGGAATTCCGGGGAGCTGTTTTTT. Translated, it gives CASSPGQGNSGELFF.

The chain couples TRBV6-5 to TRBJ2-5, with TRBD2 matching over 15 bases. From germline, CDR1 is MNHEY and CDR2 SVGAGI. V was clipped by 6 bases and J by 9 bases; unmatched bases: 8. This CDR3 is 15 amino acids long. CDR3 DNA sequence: TGTGCCAGCAGCCGATCCGGGACTAGCGGGGGGCCCCAGTACTTC. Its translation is CASSRSGTSGGPQYF.